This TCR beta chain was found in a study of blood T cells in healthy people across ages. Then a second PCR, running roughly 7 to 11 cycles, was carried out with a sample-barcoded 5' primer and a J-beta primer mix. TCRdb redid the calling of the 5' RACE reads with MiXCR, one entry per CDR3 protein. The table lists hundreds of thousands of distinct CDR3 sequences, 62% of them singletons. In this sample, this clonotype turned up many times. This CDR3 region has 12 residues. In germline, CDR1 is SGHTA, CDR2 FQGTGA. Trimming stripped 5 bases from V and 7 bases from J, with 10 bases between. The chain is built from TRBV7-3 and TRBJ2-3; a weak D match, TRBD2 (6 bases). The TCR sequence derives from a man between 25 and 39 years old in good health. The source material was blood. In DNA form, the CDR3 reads TGTGCCAGCAGCCCGGGCGGGAATACGCAGTATTTT. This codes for CASSPGGNTQYF.